These 3 T cell receptor beta chains share one sample of origin, sequenced in a study of vaccination and CD4 T cells after COVID-19. The assay that was used to sequence DNA from cultured CD4+ T cells was the Oncomine TCR Beta short-read assay. Genomic DNA was isolated from CD4+ T cells that had been cultured. TCRdb independently ran MiXCR on the PCR reads; one entry per CDR3 protein. The data show over 9,000 distinct CDR3 sequences, with more than 35% seen just once and 16% held by the top ten. What these receptors recognize is not known. Treatment given: approximately 10-day PBMC culture with coronavirus spike peptide pools or control peptides (ViraFEST assay). Prior to the COVID-19 pandemic (2011-2018), the unexposed donor's CD4+ T cells were collected. Sequenced input: CD4+ T cells from blood, cultured in vitro. Source of these receptors: a human donor in good health.

The chain uses TRBV7-9 and TRBJ2-7; 10 nucleotides agree with TRBD2. With 1 base clipped from V and 4 bases from J, the junction kept 16 bases outside the gene matches. CDR1 SEHNR and CDR2 FQNEAQ come from the germline V gene (reference sequence). The CDR3 loop spans 19 amino acids. The CDR3 region has the DNA TGTGCCAGCAGCTTAGGTGGCTTGGAGAGCGGGAGGGCCAAATACGAGCAGTACTTC. It encodes CASSLGGLESGRAKYEQYF.

V is TRBV19 and J is TRBJ2-3; 7 nucleotides agree with TRBD2. This CDR3 has 14 amino acids. V was clipped by 6 bases and J by 0 bases; unmatched bases: 3. Germline CDR1 is LNHDA and CDR2 is SQIVND (reference sequence). The CDR3 DNA reads TGTGCCAGTAGGGGACTACTCAGCACAGATACGCAGTATTTT. This codes for CASRGLLSTDTQYF. The variable domain in full, completed from reference TRBV19 and TRBJ2-3, reads DGGITQSPKYLFRKEGQNVTLSCEQNLNHDAMYWYRQDPGQGLRLIYYSQIVNDFQKGDIAEGYSVSREKKESFPLTVTSAQKNPTAFYLCASRGLLSTDTQYFGPGTRLTVL.

The rearrangement joins TRBV28 to TRBJ2-3; either TRBD1 or TRBD2 may supply D (5 bases each). The CDR3 spans 14 residues. The V end was cut by 8 bases, the J end by 3 bases, with 15 bases between. Germline assignment: CDR1 MDHEN and CDR2 SYDVKM. For the CDR3, the DNA is TGTGCCAGCGCCAGAGCGTGGGGGACAGATACGCAGTATTTT. Translated: CASARAWGTDTQYF. Supplemented by reference TRBV28 and TRBJ2-3, the full variable domain reads DVKVTQSSRYLVKRTGEKVFLECVQDMDHENMFWYRQDPGLGLRLIYFSYDVKMKEKGDIPEGYSVSREKKERFSLILESASTNQTSMYLCASARAWGTDTQYFGPGTRLTVL.